This TCR beta chain comes out of a study of cytomegalovirus exposure and HLA in healthy donors. The study, taken as a whole, reports: The study had only CMV serostatus as immune exposure information.

Trimming removed 7 bases at V and 7 bases at J, with 11 bases between. The CDR3 runs to 11 residues. Germline loops: CDR1 LNHDA, CDR2 SQIVND (reference sequence). As for this clone: The target antigen is unknown.

Primers: 60 Vbeta forward and 13 Jbeta reverse. Produced via immunoSEQ multiplex PCR; TCRdb's table is partial and in-frame only. The table records 100,000 to 150,000 clones, 60% to 80% of them present only once. The chain carries TRBV19 and TRBJ2-7, with D possibly TRBD2 on 5 matching bases. The clonotype was recovered from a woman aged 45-65 years in good health and CMV-seronegative. Sequenced: PBMCs. In nucleotides, the CDR3 is TGTGCCAGTAAAGCGGTGGGGGAGCAGTACTTC. Encoded protein: CASKAVGEQYF.